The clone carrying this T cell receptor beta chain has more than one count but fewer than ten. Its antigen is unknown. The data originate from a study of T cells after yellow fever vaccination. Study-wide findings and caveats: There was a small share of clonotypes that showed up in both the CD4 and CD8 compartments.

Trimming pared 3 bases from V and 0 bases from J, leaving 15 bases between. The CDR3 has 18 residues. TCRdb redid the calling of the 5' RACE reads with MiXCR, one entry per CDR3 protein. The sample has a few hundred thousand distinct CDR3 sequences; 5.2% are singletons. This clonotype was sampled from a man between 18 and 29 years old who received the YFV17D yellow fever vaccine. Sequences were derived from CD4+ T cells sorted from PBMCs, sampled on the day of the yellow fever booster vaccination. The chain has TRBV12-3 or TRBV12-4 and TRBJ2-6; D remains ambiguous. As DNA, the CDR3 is TGTGCCAGCAGTTTCCTAACCCAGGAAAACTCTGGGGCCAACGTCCTGACTTTC. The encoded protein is CASSFLTQENSGANVLTF.